This T cell receptor beta chain came from a study of Ad26.COV2.S vaccination and SARS-CoV-2 variants. For the study at large: It was the COV1001 Ad26.COV2.S trial arm that included the donor. Study-level findings and limits: Breadth, reportedly substantial, characterized the spike-specific CD8+ and CD4+ T cell responses after vaccination.

The repertoire was sequenced with immunoSEQ multiplex PCR; TCRdb's copy has only in-frame clones and lacks some. The data contain about 480,000 clones, 87% of them seen just once; the ten biggest clones take up about 13%. This CDR3 contains 16 residues. V was pared by 4 bases and J by 1 base, with 19 bases between. Per germline, CDR1 GTSNPN and CDR2 SVGIG (reference sequence). Treatment meaning: roughly 20 received Ad26.COV2.S at low or high dose, single or two shots; about 5 received placebo; per-sample allocation not given. Collection of the samples took place on day 63 after the first injection of vaccine or placebo. An Ad26 vector carrying the Wuhan-strain SARS-CoV-2 spike served as the vaccine. To note about this clone: Antigen unknown.

This specimen was peripheral blood, taken in a trial of Ad26.COV2.S vaccine versus placebo. This TCR derives from a person aged 18 to 59 who received the Ad26.COV2.S COVID-19 vaccine or a placebo. This sequence joins TRBV30 and TRBJ1-1, with D perhaps TRBD1 (6 bases). The CDR3 is CAWNWGQPRSNTEAFF. DNA of the CDR3: TGTGCCTGGAATTGGGGACAACCAAGATCGAACACTGAAGCTTTCTTT.